The clone carrying this TCR beta chain was detected only once. The antigen is not known. The sample contains more than one DNA sequence encoding this CDR3. This entry comes from a study of regulatory and conventional T cells in RAG deficiency. Study as a whole: CID or atypical SCID patients with hypomorphic RAG mutations often have autoimmunity. The study, taken as a whole, reports: These Omenn syndrome Treg sorts may hold peripherally activated cells instead. Omenn syndrome and CID/AS patients had around 100-fold fewer unique Treg TCR beta sequences, versus roughly 9.6-fold elsewhere.

The germline gives CDR1 SGDLS, CDR2 YYNGEE. The CDR3 length is 13 residues. Trimming took off 0 bases at V and 4 bases at J, with 6 bases between the two ends. Assay used: immunoSEQ multiplex PCR; TCRdb lists only in-frame clones, some missing. There are 7,000 to 9,500 clones in the sample; around 94% occur only once, and about 1.5% lies in the top ten. Blood CD4+ CD25-low CD127-high conventional T cells supplied the genomic DNA template. This chain links TRBV9 with TRBJ2-3; D not resolved. This clonotype was sampled from a human donor with RAG deficiency presenting as severe combined immunodeficiency. Sequencing input: CD4+ effector T cells sorted from blood. The CDR3 nucleotides are TGTGCCAGCAGCGTAGGGCCCGCAGATACGCAGTATTTT. Residues: CASSVGPADTQYF. Full variable domain (missing parts from reference TRBV9 and TRBJ2-3): DSGVTQTPKHLITATGQRVTLRCSPRSGDLSVYWYQQSLDQGLQFLIQYYNGEERAKGNILERFSAQQFPDLHSELNLSSLELGDSALYFCASSVGPADTQYFGPGTRLTVL.